These T cell receptor beta chains were read from a single sample in a study of identical twins. TCRdb passed the 5' RACE reads through MiXCR, listing each CDR3 protein once. The sample holds 650,000 to 800,000 distinct CDR3 sequences; under 9% are singletons and the top ten take 0.8% to 1%. In addition, the sample was reused for a study of yellow fever vaccine responses in identical twins.

Specimen: PBMCs. The receptors derive from a woman under 30 in good health. CDR3s include the opening cysteine and the closing phenylalanine or tryptophan. The order of the fields is D gene, clone size, V gene, J gene, CDR3 DNA, CDR3 protein. The D gene is left open where the match is weak. Size tells how often a clone was seen (once, few, many) or the class of an expanded clone, and some rows leave it out.

TRBD1	few	TRBV6-1	TRBJ1-1	TGTGCCAGCAAACTCCCAGGGGGAGGCACTGAAGCTTTCTTT	CASKLPGGGTEAFF
.	few	TRBV5-1	TRBJ2-1	TGCGCCAGCAGCTTAGCCAGGGGAATATATTACAATGAGCAGTTCTTC	CASSLARGIYYNEQFF
.	many	TRBV5-1	TRBJ1-1	TGCGCCAGCAGCTTGGCCGGCGGGATGGGGACTGAAGCTTTCTTT	CASSLAGGMGTEAFF
.	.	TRBV10-2	TRBJ1-5	TGCGCCAGCAGTGAGTCGGCGCCCTGGGGTCAGCCCCAGCATTTT	CASSESAPWGQPQHF
TRBD2	few	TRBV5-1	TRBJ2-1	TGCGCCAGCAGCCCCGGGACTAGTTTCTACAATGAGCAGTTCTTC	CASSPGTSFYNEQFF
TRBD2	few	TRBV20-1	TRBJ2-1	TGCAGTGCTACTAGCGGGAATTACAATGAGCAGTTCTTC	CSATSGNYNEQFF
.	few	TRBV20-1	TRBJ2-1	TGCAGTGCTAGACCTCAGCGCGGTCGAAATGAGCAGTTCTTC	CSARPQRGRNEQFF
.	.	TRBV20-1	TRBJ2-1	TGCAGTGCTAGCATTGGGGGTCCTGAGCAGTTCTTC	CSASIGGPEQFF
.	.	TRBV2	TRBJ2-5	TGTGCCAGCAGTGAACAGGTTGTGGGGGAGACCCAGTACTTC	CASSEQVVGETQYF
TRBD2	once	TRBV6-5	TRBJ2-2	TGTGCCAGCAGTTACTCGCAAGCGGGAGTGAACACCGGGGAGCTGTTTTTT	CASSYSQAGVNTGELFF
TRBD2	few	TRBV7-9	TRBJ2-2	TGTGCCAGCGGAGCTTTCGGCGGGGGGGCCTACACCGGGGAGCTGTTTTTT	CASGAFGGGAYTGELFF
.	.	TRBV7-2	TRBJ1-1	TGTGCCAGCAGCTTTCAGGGGCTGGACGTTGAAGCTTTCTTT	CASSFQGLDVEAFF
.	many	TRBV3-1	TRBJ2-5	TGTGCCAGCAGTTTTTCCTGGGAGACCCAGTACTTC	CASSFSWETQYF
TRBD1	many	TRBV11-1	TRBJ2-5	TGTGCCAGCAGCTTAGTTCCGGACTACGTGACAGGGGGTTTAGAGACCCAGTACTTC	CASSLVPDYVTGGLETQYF
TRBD2	.	TRBV6-1	TRBJ2-3	TGTGCCAGCACCTCTACGGGACTATCCACAGATACGCAGTATTTT	CASTSTGLSTDTQYF
.	.	TRBV12-3/TRBV12-4	TRBJ1-5	TGTGCCAGCAGTTTGAAGGGTTCGGGCAATCAGCCCCAGCATTTT	CASSLKGSGNQPQHF
.	few	TRBV7-2	TRBJ2-5	TGTGCCAGCTCCGATAGCGCAGGGGCCAGGAAGACCCAGTACTTC	CASSDSAGARKTQYF
.	few	TRBV21-1	TRBJ2-3	TGTGCCAGCAGCAAATTTGAATTCGGCGGGGGGGTGCGCACAGATACGCAGTATTTT	CASSKFEFGGGVRTDTQYF
.	few	TRBV10-3	TRBJ2-7	TGTGCCATCAGTGAGTCTATAGGAGAGTACGAGCAGTACTTC	CAISESIGEYEQYF
.	many	TRBV24-1	TRBJ2-1	TGTGCCACCAGTGATCGTAGCTTGGCCTCCTACAATGAGCAGTTCTTC	CATSDRSLASYNEQFF
TRBD2	few	TRBV20-1	TRBJ2-7	TGCAGTGCTACTCCTGGGCTAGCGGGGGGCTACGAGCAGTACTTC	CSATPGLAGGYEQYF
TRBD2	few	TRBV7-9	TRBJ2-1	TGTGCCAGCAGACTAGCGACCATATACAATGAGCAGTTCTTC	CASRLATIYNEQFF
TRBD2	many	TRBV29-1	TRBJ2-3	TGCAGCGTGGGACTAGCGGTTAGCACAGATACGCAGTATTTT	CSVGLAVSTDTQYF
.	many	TRBV20-1	TRBJ1-5	TGCAGTGCTAGAGAAGGCTTCAATCAGCCCCAGCATTTT	CSAREGFNQPQHF
TRBD2	few	TRBV5-5	TRBJ2-5	TGTGCCAGCAGCTTGCGGGGGGGCTATGAGACCCAGTACTTC	CASSLRGGYETQYF
.	few	TRBV20-1	TRBJ2-1	TGCAGTGCTAGGTCCGGGGAGAATGAGCAGTTCTTC	CSARSGENEQFF
TRBD1	.	TRBV7-9	TRBJ1-4	TGTGCCAGCAGCTCAGGGACAGGGCAATATGAAAAACTGTTTTTT	CASSSGTGQYEKLFF
.	.	TRBV7-2	TRBJ2-5	TGTGCCAGCAGCTTAAACGTATGGGAGGGGGCTAGGGAGACCCAGTACTTC	CASSLNVWEGARETQYF
.	.	TRBV28	TRBJ1-5	TGTGCCAGCGCCAGGGACGGCGATCAGCCCCAGCATTTT	CASARDGDQPQHF
.	many	TRBV7-9	TRBJ2-4	TGTGCCAGCAGTGGGGACCTAGCCAAAAACATTCAGTACTTC	CASSGDLAKNIQYF
.	.	TRBV4-3	TRBJ2-6	TGCGCCAGCAGCCAAGAAAGAAGTGCGTCCGGGGCCAACGTCCTGACTTTC	CASSQERSASGANVLTF
TRBD1	few	TRBV25-1	TRBJ2-2	TGTGCCAGCAGTGAGCCAAAAGACAGGGTAGGAGACACCGGGGAGCTGTTTTTT	CASSEPKDRVGDTGELFF
TRBD1	.	TRBV7-2	TRBJ2-6	TGTGCCAGCAGCGTAGCGGACAGGGACTTTTCTGGGGCCAACGTCCTGACTTTC	CASSVADRDFSGANVLTF
.	.	TRBV5-1	TRBJ2-5	TGCGCCAGCAGCCTCAACCGGCTGGGGGCCCAGTACTTC	CASSLNRLGAQYF
.	few	TRBV9	TRBJ2-1	TGTGCCAGCAGCGCGCCAGGGGGGTCCTACAATGAGCAGTTCTTC	CASSAPGGSYNEQFF
.	many	TRBV4-3	TRBJ2-1	TGCGCCAGCAGCCAAGTAGCAGGGACACAGGACCAAAATGAGCAGTTCTTC	CASSQVAGTQDQNEQFF
.	many	TRBV12-3/TRBV12-4	TRBJ2-5	TGTGCCAGCAGTGGGACGGGAATCTGGGAGACCCAGTACTTC	CASSGTGIWETQYF
.	.	TRBV29-1	TRBJ2-1	TGCAGCGTTGCGCCGCGGACGGGAAACAATGAGCAGTTCTTC	CSVAPRTGNNEQFF
.	many	TRBV20-1	TRBJ2-1	TGCAGTGCCACCAGGGATAGAGAGCAGTTCTTC	CSATRDREQFF
TRBD1	.	TRBV3-1	TRBJ1-4	TGTGCCAGCAGCCTAGACAGGGGCGTGGAAAAACTGTTTTTT	CASSLDRGVEKLFF